These T cell receptor beta chains were read from a single sample in a study of lymphopenia after photon versus proton radiotherapy. Repertoires were generated with immunoSEQ multiplex PCR, while TCRdb's copy carries only in-frame clones and drops some. Of 15,000 to 20,000 clones in the sample, roughly 88% were seen once. This sample comprised peripheral blood, obtained from a patient treated with proton-based radiotherapy. The receptor set was obtained from a man between 65 and 85 years old with pancreatic cancer. Both conserved end residues are trimmed from each CDR3. A D gene is named only where the DNA matches it firmly.

v_gene	d_gene	j_gene	CDR3aa
TRBV18	TRBD1	TRBJ1-6	ASSVDRGGNSPLH
TRBV11-2	NA	TRBJ1-1	ASRLAVGRRTEAF
TRBV6-1	TRBD1	TRBJ1-2	ASSEARDRGDGYT
TRBV5-6	NA	TRBJ1-2	ASSLRGPKGGYT
TRBV7-9	TRBD2	TRBJ2-5	ASSLGLAGIGQETQY
TRBV9	TRBD2	TRBJ2-5	ASSVGGRDQETQY
TRBV25-1	NA	TRBJ1-4	ASSEGGTGDEKLF
TRBV7-9	TRBD2	TRBJ2-3	ASSLIYTLGGSGTDTQY
TRBV25-1	NA	TRBJ2-2	ASSLTVNTGELF
TRBV5-6	NA	TRBJ1-1	ASSLFDRPSTEAF
TRBV6-6	TRBD1	TRBJ2-7	ASRTTGGFIEQY
TRBV12-5	TRBD2	TRBJ2-3	ASGLIRTSGGPRSTDTQY
TRBV29-1	NA	TRBJ2-1	SVAPPRGSSYNEQF
TRBV18	NA	TRBJ2-7	ASSPQAGREQY
TRBV5-1	NA	TRBJ1-3	ASSASDQGPGNTIY
TRBV9	NA	TRBJ2-7	ASSEGGLDYEQY